Listed here is a single T cell receptor beta chain. Its matching antigen is unknown. Germline CDR1 reads MNHEY; CDR2 reads SMNVEV (reference sequence). V lost 5 bases and J lost 7; bases outside the gene matches: 7. The CDR3 runs 15 residues. The data derive from a study of OX40 agonist ivuxolimab in advanced cancers. Across the whole study: Patients were dosed with the agonistic anti-OX40 (CD134) antibody ivuxolimab. Two patients with cutaneous melanoma and one with hepatocellular carcinoma, three in total, showed partial responses.

Sequencing used immunoSEQ multiplex PCR; TCRdb keeps in-frame clones, though not all of them. The repertoire includes 75,000 to 100,000 clones, about 80% of them detected once, and around 5.5% sits in the top ten. Study-wide results and caveats: The antigens recognized by the expanded peripheral T cells, that is their antigen specificity, were not determined.

The TCR originated in an adult with an advanced solid tumor such as melanoma, head and neck, liver or kidney cancer. Sequenced material: CD4+ or CD8+ T cells sorted from blood, taken in a trial of the OX40 agonist ivuxolimab. This chain joins TRBV27 and TRBJ1-4; 10 nucleotides line up with TRBD1. CDR3 DNA sequence: TGTGCCAGCAGTCACCGACAGGGGGCGGGTGAAAAACTGTTTTTT. Translation: CASSHRQGAGEKLFF.